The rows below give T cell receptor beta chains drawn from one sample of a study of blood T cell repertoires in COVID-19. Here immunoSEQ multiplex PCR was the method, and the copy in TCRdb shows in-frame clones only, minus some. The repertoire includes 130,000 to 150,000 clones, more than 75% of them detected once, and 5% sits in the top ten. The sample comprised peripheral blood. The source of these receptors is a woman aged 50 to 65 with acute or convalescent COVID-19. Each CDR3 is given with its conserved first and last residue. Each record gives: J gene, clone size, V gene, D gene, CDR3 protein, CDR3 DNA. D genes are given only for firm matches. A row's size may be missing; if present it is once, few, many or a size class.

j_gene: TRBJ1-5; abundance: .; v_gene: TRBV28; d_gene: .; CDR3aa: CARQGPQPQHF; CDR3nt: TGTGCCAGGCAGGGTCCGCAGCCCCAGCATTTT
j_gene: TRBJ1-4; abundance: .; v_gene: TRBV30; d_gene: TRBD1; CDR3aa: CAWSVVGGQGGEKLFF; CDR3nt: TGTGCCTGGAGTGTAGTTGGGGGACAGGGAGGTGAAAAACTGTTTTTT
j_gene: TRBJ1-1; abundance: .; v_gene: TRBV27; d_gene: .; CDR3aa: CASRLGADEAFF; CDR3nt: TGTGCCAGCAGATTGGGGGCGGATGAAGCTTTCTTT
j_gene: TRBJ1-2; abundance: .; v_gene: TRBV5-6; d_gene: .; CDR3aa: CASSPTAPTRDTVHYGYTF; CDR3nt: TGTGCCAGCAGCCCAACCGCACCGACCCGGGACACTGTTCACTATGGCTACACCTTC
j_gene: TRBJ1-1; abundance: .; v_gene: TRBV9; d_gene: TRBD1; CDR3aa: CASSDNRDRGLRTEAFF; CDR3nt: TGTGCCAGCAGCGACAACCGGGACAGGGGGCTTCGCACTGAAGCTTTCTTT
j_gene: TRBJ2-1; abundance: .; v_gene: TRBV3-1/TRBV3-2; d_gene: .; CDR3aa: CASSFGPQAGNEQFF; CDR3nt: TGTGCCAGCAGCTTCGGCCCCCAGGCGGGGAATGAGCAGTTCTTC
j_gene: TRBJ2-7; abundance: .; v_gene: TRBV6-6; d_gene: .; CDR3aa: CASSYGRGQSYEQYF; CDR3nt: TGTGCCAGCAGTTACGGGCGGGGGCAATCCTACGAGCAGTACTTC
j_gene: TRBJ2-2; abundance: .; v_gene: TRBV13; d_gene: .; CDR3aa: CASSLGRAGKFVGELFF; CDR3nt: TGTGCCAGCAGCTTAGGCCGCGCAGGGAAATTTGTCGGGGAGCTGTTTTTT
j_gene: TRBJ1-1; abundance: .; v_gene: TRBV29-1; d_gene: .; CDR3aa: CSVEEAGAPEAFF; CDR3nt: TGCAGCGTTGAAGAAGCTGGGGCTCCGGAAGCTTTCTTT
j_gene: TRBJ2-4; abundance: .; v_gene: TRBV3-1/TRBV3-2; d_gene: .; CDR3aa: CASSQLFEGENIQYF; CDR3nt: TGTGCCAGCAGCCAATTGTTTGAGGGGGAAAACATTCAGTACTTC
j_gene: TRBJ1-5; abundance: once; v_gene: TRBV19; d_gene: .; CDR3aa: CASSLGEYQPQHF; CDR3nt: TGTGCCAGTAGTTTGGGAGAATATCAGCCCCAGCATTTT
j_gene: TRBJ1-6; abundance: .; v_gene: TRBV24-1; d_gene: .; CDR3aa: CATRAGQQNSPLHF; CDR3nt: TGTGCCACCAGGGCCGGACAACAAAATTCACCCCTCCACTTT
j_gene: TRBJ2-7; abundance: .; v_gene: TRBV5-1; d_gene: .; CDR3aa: CASSPSGGEYEQYF; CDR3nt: TGCGCCAGCAGCCCGTCCGGGGGAGAATACGAGCAGTACTTC
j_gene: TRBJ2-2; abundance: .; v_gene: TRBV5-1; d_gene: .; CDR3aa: CASRGGLSNTGELFF; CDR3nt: TGCGCCAGTAGGGGGGGCCTTTCGAACACCGGGGAGCTGTTTTTT
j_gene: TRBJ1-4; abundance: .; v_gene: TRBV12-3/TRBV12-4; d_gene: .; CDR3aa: CASSGTSHEKLFF; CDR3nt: TGTGCCAGCAGCGGGACTTCTCATGAAAAACTGTTTTTT
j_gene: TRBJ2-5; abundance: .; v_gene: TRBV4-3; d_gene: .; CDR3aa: CASSQARLETQYF; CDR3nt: TGCGCCAGCAGCCAGGCTCGTTTGGAGACCCAGTACTTC
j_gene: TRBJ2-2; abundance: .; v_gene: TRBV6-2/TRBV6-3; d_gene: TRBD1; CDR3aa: CASSYGTGVYTGELFF; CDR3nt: TGTGCCAGCAGTTACGGGACAGGGGTATACACCGGGGAGCTGTTTTTT
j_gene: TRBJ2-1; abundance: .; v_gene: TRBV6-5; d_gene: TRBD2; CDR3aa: CASGPESGGRNEQFF; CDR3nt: TGTGCCAGCGGCCCCGAGAGCGGGGGAAGGAATGAGCAGTTCTTC
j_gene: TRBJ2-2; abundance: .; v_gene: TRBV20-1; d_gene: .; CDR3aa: CSASGAGLTGELFF; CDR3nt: TGCAGTGCTAGTGGGGCAGGGTTAACCGGGGAGCTGTTTTTT
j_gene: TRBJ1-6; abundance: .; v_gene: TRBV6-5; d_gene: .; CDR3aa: CASNRSSYNSPLHF; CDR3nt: TGTGCCAGCAATCGGAGCTCCTATAATTCACCCCTCCACTTT
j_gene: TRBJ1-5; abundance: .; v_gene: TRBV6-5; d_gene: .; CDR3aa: CASSFDRAQPQHF; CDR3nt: TGTGCCAGCAGTTTCGACAGAGCTCAGCCCCAGCATTTT
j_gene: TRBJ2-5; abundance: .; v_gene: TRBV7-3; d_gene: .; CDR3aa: CASSLSPTGETQYF; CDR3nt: TGTGCCAGCAGCTTAAGTCCGACTGGGGAGACCCAGTACTTC